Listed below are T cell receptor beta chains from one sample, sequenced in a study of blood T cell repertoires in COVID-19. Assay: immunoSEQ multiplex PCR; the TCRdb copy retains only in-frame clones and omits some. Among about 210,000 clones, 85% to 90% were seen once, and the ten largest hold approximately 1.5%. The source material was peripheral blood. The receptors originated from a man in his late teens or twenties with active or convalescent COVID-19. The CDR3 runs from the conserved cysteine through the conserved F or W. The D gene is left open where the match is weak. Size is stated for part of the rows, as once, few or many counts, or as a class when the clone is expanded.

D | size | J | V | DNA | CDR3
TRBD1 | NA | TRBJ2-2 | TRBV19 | TGTGCCAGTACCCCGGACAGGGGGCACACCGGGGAGCTGTTTTTT | CASTPDRGHTGELFF
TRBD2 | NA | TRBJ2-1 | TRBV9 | TGTGCCAGCAGCCAGGGACTAGCGGAATACTACAATGAGCAGTTCTTC | CASSQGLAEYYNEQFF
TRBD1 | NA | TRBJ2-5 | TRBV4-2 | TGTGCCAGCAGCCAAGGGACAGGGGATTGGGAGACCCAGTACTTC | CASSQGTGDWETQYF
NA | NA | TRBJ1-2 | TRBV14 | TGTGCCAGCAGCCAACAGGGAGGGGGCTATGGCTACACCTTC | CASSQQGGGYGYTF
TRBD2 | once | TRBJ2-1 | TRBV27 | TGTGCCAGCAGTCCTAAGACTAGCGGGCTTGATTACAATGAGCAGTTCTTC | CASSPKTSGLDYNEQFF
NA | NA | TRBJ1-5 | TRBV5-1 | TGCGCCAGCAGCTTGGGTTCGGGGGGTCAGCCCCAGCATTTT | CASSLGSGGQPQHF
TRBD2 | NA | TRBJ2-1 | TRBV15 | TGTGCCACCAGCAGGGTAACTAGCGGGGTTTACAATGAGCAGTTCTTC | CATSRVTSGVYNEQFF
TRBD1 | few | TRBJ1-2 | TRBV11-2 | TGTGCCAGCAGCATCTCAGGGGGTGGCTACACCTTC | CASSISGGGYTF
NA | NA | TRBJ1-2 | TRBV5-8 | TGTGCCAGCAGCTTCCTACAGGGTAGAGGCTACACCTTC | CASSFLQGRGYTF
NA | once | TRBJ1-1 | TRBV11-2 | TGTGCCAGCAGCTTTTCAGCCTCGGGGTACACTGAAGCTTTCTTT | CASSFSASGYTEAFF
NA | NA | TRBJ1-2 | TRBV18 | TGTGCCAGCTCACCATCAGGAAACTATGGCTACACCTTC | CASSPSGNYGYTF
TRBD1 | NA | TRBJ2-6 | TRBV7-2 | TGTGCCAGCAGCCCACAGGGGCCAGGGGCCAACGTCCTGACTTTC | CASSPQGPGANVLTF
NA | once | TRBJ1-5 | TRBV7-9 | TGTGCCAGCAGCTCTGCGGCTGGGAGCAATCAGCCCCAGCATTTT | CASSSAAGSNQPQHF
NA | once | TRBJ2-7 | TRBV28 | TGTGCCAGCAGTTCTCCGGAGGAGCAGTACTTC | CASSSPEEQYF
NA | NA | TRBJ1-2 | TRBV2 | TGTGCCAGCAGGATCGACAGCACTAACTATGGCTACACCTTC | CASRIDSTNYGYTF
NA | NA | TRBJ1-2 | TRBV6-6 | TGTGCCAGCAGCAAAGCCAGGGATGACTATGGCTACACCTTC | CASSKARDDYGYTF
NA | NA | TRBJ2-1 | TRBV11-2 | TGTGCCAGCAGCTTTCGGGGACTGTCCACCAATGAGCAGTTCTTC | CASSFRGLSTNEQFF
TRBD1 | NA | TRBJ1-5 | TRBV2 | TGTGCCAGCAGTTGGGACAGGGCGAGCAATCAGCCCCAGCATTTT | CASSWDRASNQPQHF
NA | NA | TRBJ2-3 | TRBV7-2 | TGTGCCAGCAGCGCCGCACACAGCACAGATACGCAGTATTTT | CASSAAHSTDTQYF
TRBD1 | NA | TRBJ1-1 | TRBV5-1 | TGCGCCAGCAGCTTGGAGCCGGGACAGGGGGCCCGGGCTTTCTTT | CASSLEPGQGARAFF
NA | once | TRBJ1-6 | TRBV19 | TGTGCCAGTAGCCCGACAGGACCCCTGGGTAATTCACCCCTCCACTTT | CASSPTGPLGNSPLHF
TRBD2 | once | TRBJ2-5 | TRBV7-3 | TGTGCCAGCAGCTTGACTAGCGGGAGCGAGACCCAGTACTTC | CASSLTSGSETQYF
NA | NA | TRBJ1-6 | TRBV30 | TGTGCCTGGAGTGAGCGGGACTCACCCCTCCACTTT | CAWSERDSPLHF
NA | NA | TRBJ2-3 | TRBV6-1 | TGTGCCAGCAGTGAAGCCGGGACAAGAGGCACAGATACGCAGTATTTT | CASSEAGTRGTDTQYF
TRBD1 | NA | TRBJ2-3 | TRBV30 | TGTGCCTGGAGTGCAGATTGGGACAGGGAAGACGGAGATACGCAGTATTTT | CAWSADWDREDGDTQYF
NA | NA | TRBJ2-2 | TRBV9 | TGTGCCAGCAGCGTATTCCAGGGCGGGGAGCTGTTTTTT | CASSVFQGGELFF
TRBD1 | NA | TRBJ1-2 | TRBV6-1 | TGTGCCAGCAGTGAACTTACAGGGGATGGCTACACCTTC | CASSELTGDGYTF
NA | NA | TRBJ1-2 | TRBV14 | TGTGCCAGCAGCCAACTCGGCAGGGATTATAACTATGGCTACACCTTC | CASSQLGRDYNYGYTF
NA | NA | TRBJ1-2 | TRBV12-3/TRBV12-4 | TGTGCCAGCAGTGGACAGCTGTATCCTGGCTACACCTTC | CASSGQLYPGYTF
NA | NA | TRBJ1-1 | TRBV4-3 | TGCGCCAGCAGCTCACAGGGTCGGAACACTGAAGCTTTCTTT | CASSSQGRNTEAFF
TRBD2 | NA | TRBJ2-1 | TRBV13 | TGTGCCAGCAGCTCGGGACTAGCGGGAGGGCGGGAGCAGTTCTTC | CASSSGLAGGREQFF
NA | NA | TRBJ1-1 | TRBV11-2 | TGTGCCAGCAGCCTTCGACGGGGCACTGAAGCTTTCTTT | CASSLRRGTEAFF
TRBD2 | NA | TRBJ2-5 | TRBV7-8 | TGTGCCAGCAGCTTACCTACTAGCGGGAGATGGGAGACCCAGTACTTC | CASSLPTSGRWETQYF
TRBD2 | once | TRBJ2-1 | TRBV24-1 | TGTGCCACCAGTGATAGAGCGGGGCCAAGTACCTACAATGAGCAGTTCTTC | CATSDRAGPSTYNEQFF
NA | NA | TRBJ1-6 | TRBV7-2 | TGTGCCAGCAGCTTACAGGGGTGGGGAGATTCACCCCTCCACTTT | CASSLQGWGDSPLHF
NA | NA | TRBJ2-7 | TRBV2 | TGTGCCAGCAGTCCAGAGCGGAGCGAGCAGTACTTC | CASSPERSEQYF
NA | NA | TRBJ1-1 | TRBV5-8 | TGTGCCAGCAGCCCTACAGAGATTGGGGGGTCGGCTTTCTTT | CASSPTEIGGSAFF
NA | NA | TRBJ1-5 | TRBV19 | TGTGCCAGTAGTACCGGGAGAGCGAGGGGAAATCAGCCCCAGCATTTT | CASSTGRARGNQPQHF
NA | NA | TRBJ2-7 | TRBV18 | TGTGCCAGCGGAAGAACTCGGGACTCCTCCTACGAGCAGTACTTC | CASGRTRDSSYEQYF
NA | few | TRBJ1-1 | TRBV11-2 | TGTGCCAGCAGCTTAGGGCGAGGGAATAAGGGCACTGAAGCTTTCTTT | CASSLGRGNKGTEAFF
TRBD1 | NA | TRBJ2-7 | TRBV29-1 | TGCAGCGGACGGGACAGCATAACCTACGAGCAGTACTTC | CSGRDSITYEQYF
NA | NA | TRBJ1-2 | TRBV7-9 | TGTGCCAGCAGCTTAACGATGAGGTCGGGGTCTAACTATGGCTACACCTTC | CASSLTMRSGSNYGYTF
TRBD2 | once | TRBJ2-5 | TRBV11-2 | TGTGCCAGCAGCTTAGGGATTAGCGGGAACCAAGAGACCCAGTACTTC | CASSLGISGNQETQYF
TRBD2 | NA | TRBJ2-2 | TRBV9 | TGTGCCAGCAGCGATAGACTAGCGGGGGGGCCGGACACCGGGGAGCTGTTTTTT | CASSDRLAGGPDTGELFF
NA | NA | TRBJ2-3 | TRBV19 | TGTGCCAGTACCTCATATCCCGGGCCCTGGGGAGCCACAGATACGCAGTATTTT | CASTSYPGPWGATDTQYF
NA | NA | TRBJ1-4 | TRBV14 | TGTGCCAGCAGCCAAGAGCTTCAGGGGCCGGGAGAAAAACTGTTTTTT | CASSQELQGPGEKLFF
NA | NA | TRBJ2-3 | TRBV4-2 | TGTGCCAGCAGCCTGGCTAAGGGCGGGGTCCCCACAGATACGCAGTATTTT | CASSLAKGGVPTDTQYF
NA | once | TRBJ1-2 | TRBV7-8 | TGTGCCAGCAGCTTAGATCGGAGTCAAGCCCTAAACTATGGCTACACCTTC | CASSLDRSQALNYGYTF
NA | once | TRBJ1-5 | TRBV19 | TGTGCCAGTAGTGTACGGGACACTTTGGTTCGCAATCAGCCCCAGCATTTT | CASSVRDTLVRNQPQHF
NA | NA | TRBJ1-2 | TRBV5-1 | TGCGCCAGCAGCTCGGGGAGAGACTATGGCTACACCTTC | CASSSGRDYGYTF
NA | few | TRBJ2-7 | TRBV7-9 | TGTGCCAGCAGTCGTACAGGGTTCTCCTACGAGCAGTACTTC | CASSRTGFSYEQYF
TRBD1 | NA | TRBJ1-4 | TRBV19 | TGTGCCAGTAGCCGCGGGACAGGGGGTACAACTAATGAAAAACTGTTTTTT | CASSRGTGGTTNEKLFF
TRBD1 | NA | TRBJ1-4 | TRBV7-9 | TGTGCCAGCAAGGGACAGGGAAATGAAAAACTGTTTTTT | CASKGQGNEKLFF
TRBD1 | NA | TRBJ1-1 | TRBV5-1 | TGCGCCAGCAGCCAAAGAACAGGGGATAACACTGAAGCTTTCTTT | CASSQRTGDNTEAFF
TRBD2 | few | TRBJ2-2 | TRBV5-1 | TGCGCCAGCAGCAATAGACTAGCGGGTGTCACCGGGGAGCTGTTTTTT | CASSNRLAGVTGELFF
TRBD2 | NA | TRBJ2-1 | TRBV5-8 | TGTGCCAGCAGCTTGGCGAGCGGGATCCATGAGCAGTTCTTC | CASSLASGIHEQFF
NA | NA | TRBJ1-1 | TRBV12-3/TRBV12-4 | TGTGCCAGCAGTTTAAAAGGGGACACTGAAGCTTTCTTT | CASSLKGDTEAFF
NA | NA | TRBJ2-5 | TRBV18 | TGTGCCAGCTCACCAACCTTCAGGGATATCCAAGAGACCCAGTACTTC | CASSPTFRDIQETQYF